The rows below give T cell receptor beta chains drawn from one sample of a study of shared clonotypes between healthy human individuals. Produced via immunoSEQ multiplex PCR; TCRdb's table is partial and in-frame only. In the table there are about 1.9 million clones, 93% of which are singletons. Sequenced material: naive CD8+ T cells from PBMCs. The origin of the receptors is a man younger than 35 in good health. Some clones in this sample may be carry-over from other donors' samples. The CDR3 runs from the conserved cysteine through the conserved F or W. The order of the fields is D gene, clone size, V gene, J gene, CDR3 protein, CDR3 DNA. The D gene is left open where the match is weak. Not every row has a clone size; where given, it reads once, few, many or a size class.

D gene: TRBD2
clone size: .
V gene: TRBV10-3
J gene: TRBJ2-3
CDR3 protein: CAISESSLAGFSQYF
CDR3 DNA: TGTGCCATCAGTGAGTCGAGTCTAGCGGGATTTTCGCAGTATTTT

D gene: .
clone size: .
V gene: TRBV4-3
J gene: TRBJ1-1
CDR3 protein: CASSQSNPRQLNTEAFF
CDR3 DNA: TGCGCCAGCAGCCAATCGAACCCCAGACAGTTGAACACTGAAGCTTTCTTT

D gene: .
clone size: .
V gene: TRBV7-9
J gene: TRBJ1-1
CDR3 protein: CASRWGIGENTEAFF
CDR3 DNA: TGTGCCAGCCGGTGGGGCATCGGTGAGAACACTGAAGCTTTCTTT

D gene: .
clone size: .
V gene: TRBV19
J gene: TRBJ1-1
CDR3 protein: CASSIGTPNTEAFF
CDR3 DNA: TGTGCCAGTAGTATAGGAACACCGAACACTGAAGCTTTCTTT

D gene: TRBD2
clone size: .
V gene: TRBV14
J gene: TRBJ2-7
CDR3 protein: CASSQLAGGPYEQYF
CDR3 DNA: TGTGCCAGCAGCCAATTAGCGGGAGGGCCGTACGAGCAGTACTTC

D gene: .
clone size: .
V gene: TRBV7-8
J gene: TRBJ1-2
CDR3 protein: CASSLGAGSPLGGYTF
CDR3 DNA: TGTGCCAGCAGCTTAGGGGCGGGGAGCCCCCTTGGAGGCTACACCTTC

D gene: .
clone size: .
V gene: TRBV19
J gene: TRBJ2-7
CDR3 protein: CASSIARTASYEQYF
CDR3 DNA: TGTGCCAGTAGTATAGCGAGGACAGCTTCCTACGAGCAGTACTTC

D gene: TRBD1
clone size: .
V gene: TRBV7-9
J gene: TRBJ2-3
CDR3 protein: CASSSQTGGVITDTQYF
CDR3 DNA: TGTGCCAGCAGCTCGCAGACAGGGGGCGTAATCACAGATACGCAGTATTTT

D gene: .
clone size: .
V gene: TRBV7-8
J gene: TRBJ2-7
CDR3 protein: CASSLAGQPPDEQYF
CDR3 DNA: TGTGCCAGCAGCTTAGCAGGACAGCCTCCCGACGAGCAGTACTTC

D gene: .
clone size: .
V gene: TRBV6-1
J gene: TRBJ2-1
CDR3 protein: CASSDSWGEGQFF
CDR3 DNA: TGTGCCAGCAGTGATAGTTGGGGTGAGGGGCAGTTCTTC

D gene: TRBD1
clone size: .
V gene: TRBV27
J gene: TRBJ2-1
CDR3 protein: CASRLGQGMGYNEQFF
CDR3 DNA: TGTGCCAGCAGACTGGGACAGGGAATGGGGTACAATGAGCAGTTCTTC

D gene: .
clone size: .
V gene: TRBV6-1
J gene: TRBJ2-7
CDR3 protein: CAVWQGSYEQYF
CDR3 DNA: TGTGCCGTCTGGCAGGGAAGCTACGAGCAGTACTTC

D gene: TRBD1
clone size: once
V gene: TRBV7-9
J gene: TRBJ2-1
CDR3 protein: CASSLFTSSGQLNNEQFF
CDR3 DNA: TGTGCCAGCAGCTTATTCACTAGTTCGGGACAGCTAAACAATGAGCAGTTCTTC

D gene: .
clone size: .
V gene: TRBV11-2
J gene: TRBJ2-7
CDR3 protein: CASSLGGPGSYEQYF
CDR3 DNA: TGTGCCAGCAGCTTAGGGGGGCCAGGGTCCTACGAGCAGTACTTC

D gene: TRBD2
clone size: .
V gene: TRBV9
J gene: TRBJ2-1
CDR3 protein: CASSAGTSGNNEQFF
CDR3 DNA: TGTGCCAGCAGCGCCGGGACTAGCGGTAACAATGAGCAGTTCTTC

D gene: TRBD1
clone size: .
V gene: TRBV7-9
J gene: TRBJ1-1
CDR3 protein: CASSQGGQGEAFF
CDR3 DNA: TGTGCCAGCAGCCAGGGGGGGCAGGGTGAAGCTTTCTTT

D gene: TRBD1
clone size: .
V gene: TRBV30
J gene: TRBJ2-5
CDR3 protein: CACYPGTGGAGQETQYF
CDR3 DNA: TGTGCCTGCTACCCCGGGACAGGGGGCGCGGGGCAAGAGACCCAGTACTTC

D gene: TRBD1
clone size: .
V gene: TRBV7-9
J gene: TRBJ1-1
CDR3 protein: CASSLMGQGVSNTEAFF
CDR3 DNA: TGTGCCAGCAGCTTAATGGGACAGGGGGTATCGAACACTGAAGCTTTCTTT

D gene: TRBD2
clone size: .
V gene: TRBV10-3
J gene: TRBJ2-1
CDR3 protein: CAISGRSGTSGDPTYNEQFF
CDR3 DNA: TGTGCCATCAGTGGCAGATCCGGGACTAGCGGGGACCCTACCTACAATGAGCAGTTCTTC

D gene: TRBD1
clone size: .
V gene: TRBV7-9
J gene: TRBJ2-3
CDR3 protein: CASSVGQSSDTQYF
CDR3 DNA: TGTGCCAGCAGCGTGGGACAGTCTTCAGATACGCAGTATTTT

D gene: .
clone size: .
V gene: TRBV27
J gene: TRBJ2-1
CDR3 protein: CASNARTEANNEQFF
CDR3 DNA: TGTGCCAGCAACGCGAGGACCGAAGCTAACAATGAGCAGTTCTTC

D gene: .
clone size: once
V gene: TRBV2
J gene: TRBJ2-1
CDR3 protein: CASSPSSLTGNEQFF
CDR3 DNA: TGTGCCAGCAGTCCCTCGAGCCTGACTGGCAATGAGCAGTTCTTC

D gene: .
clone size: once
V gene: TRBV28
J gene: TRBJ1-4
CDR3 protein: CASSLPTAGARDEKLFF
CDR3 DNA: TGTGCCAGCAGCTTACCCACCGCAGGGGCGCGGGACGAAAAACTGTTTTTT

D gene: .
clone size: .
V gene: TRBV7-2
J gene: TRBJ2-7
CDR3 protein: CASSLRAVIDEQYF
CDR3 DNA: TGTGCCAGCAGCTTACGCGCGGTGATCGACGAGCAGTACTTC

D gene: .
clone size: .
V gene: TRBV21-1
J gene: TRBJ1-3
CDR3 protein: CASSSRKGRGNTIYF
CDR3 DNA: TGTGCCAGCAGCTCCCGTAAAGGGAGGGGAAACACCATATATTTT

D gene: TRBD2
clone size: .
V gene: TRBV27
J gene: TRBJ2-2
CDR3 protein: CASSLWAGVSTGELFF
CDR3 DNA: TGTGCCAGCAGTTTATGGGCGGGAGTAAGCACCGGGGAGCTGTTTTTT

D gene: .
clone size: .
V gene: TRBV4-3
J gene: TRBJ2-2
CDR3 protein: CASSQDTDSNTGELFF
CDR3 DNA: TGCGCCAGCAGCCAAGATACGGACAGCAACACCGGGGAGCTGTTTTTT

D gene: TRBD1
clone size: once
V gene: TRBV27
J gene: TRBJ1-5
CDR3 protein: CASSLRQGALQPQHF
CDR3 DNA: TGTGCCAGCAGTTTACGACAGGGGGCATTGCAGCCCCAGCATTTT

D gene: TRBD1
clone size: .
V gene: TRBV5-4
J gene: TRBJ2-7
CDR3 protein: CASSLYRGDLYEQYF
CDR3 DNA: TGTGCCAGCAGCTTGTACAGGGGCGACCTCTACGAGCAGTACTTC

D gene: TRBD2
clone size: .
V gene: TRBV9
J gene: TRBJ2-3
CDR3 protein: CASSVEGLAGGRDTQYF
CDR3 DNA: TGTGCCAGCAGCGTAGAGGGACTAGCGGGTGGCCGGGATACGCAGTATTTT

D gene: .
clone size: .
V gene: TRBV2
J gene: TRBJ1-1
CDR3 protein: CASSVPRENTEAFF
CDR3 DNA: TGTGCCAGCTCAGTACCGAGGGAGAACACTGAAGCTTTCTTT

D gene: .
clone size: .
V gene: TRBV30
J gene: TRBJ2-1
CDR3 protein: CAWTGTPHTGRGLYNEQFF
CDR3 DNA: TGTGCCTGGACTGGGACTCCTCATACAGGTCGGGGTCTTTACAATGAGCAGTTCTTC